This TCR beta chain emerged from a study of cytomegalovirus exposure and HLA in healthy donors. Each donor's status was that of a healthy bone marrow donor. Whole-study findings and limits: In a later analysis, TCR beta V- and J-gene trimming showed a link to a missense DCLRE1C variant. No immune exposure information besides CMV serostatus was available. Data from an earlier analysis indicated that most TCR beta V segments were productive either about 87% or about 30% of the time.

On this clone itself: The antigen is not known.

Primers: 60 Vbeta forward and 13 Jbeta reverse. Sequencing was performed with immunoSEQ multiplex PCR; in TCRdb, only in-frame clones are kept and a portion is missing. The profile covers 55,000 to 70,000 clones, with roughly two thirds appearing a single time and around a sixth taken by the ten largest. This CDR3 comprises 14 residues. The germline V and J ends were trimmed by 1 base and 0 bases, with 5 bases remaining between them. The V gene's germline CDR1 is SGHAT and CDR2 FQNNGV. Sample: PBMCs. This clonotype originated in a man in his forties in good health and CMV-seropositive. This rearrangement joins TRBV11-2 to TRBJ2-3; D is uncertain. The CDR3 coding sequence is TGTGCCAGCAGCTTAGCGAGTAGCACAGATACGCAGTATTTT. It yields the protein CASSLASSTDTQYF.